A single sample is the source of the 30 T cell receptor beta chains below, sequenced in a study of blood T cells in healthy people across ages. Combining a sample-barcoded 5' primer with a J-beta primer mix, a second PCR ran for roughly 6 to 12 cycles. TCRdb ran MiXCR on the 5' RACE reads and lists one entry per CDR3 protein. The sample gives a few hundred thousand distinct CDR3 sequences, about 25% of which show up once; roughly 18% is in the top ten. Material: blood. These receptor sequences come from a woman in her 70s in good health.

This clonotype was found a few times. The J gene is TRBJ1-1, the V gene TRBV7-8; tentative D call: TRBD1 (5 bases). Germline lookup yields CDR1 SGHVS and CDR2 FQNEAQ. Trimming cost V 0 bases and J 5 bases, with 13 bases left between them. The CDR3 has 15 residues. The CDR3, as DNA: TGTGCCAGCAGCTTAGCGGCTTGGGGGAGGACTGAAGCTTTCTTT. It codes for CASSLAAWGRTEAFF.

The chain combines TRBV12-3 or TRBV12-4 with TRBJ2-2, with TRBD2 matching 9 bases. This CDR3 is built from 16 residues. V lost 7 bases and J lost 5; bases outside the gene matches: 11. CDR3 amino acids: CASTGRTSEGTGELFF. The CDR3 bases are TGTGCCAGCACCGGACGGACTAGCGAGGGAACCGGGGAGCTGTTTTTT.

This clonotype has just a few counts. The J gene is TRBJ1-6, the V gene TRBV12-3 or TRBV12-4; D remains ambiguous. This CDR3 is 15 amino acids long. V lost 0 bases and J lost 9, with 12 bases in between. The CDR3 DNA reads TGTGCCAGCAGTTTAGCTAGGGCATCGGTTTCACCCCTCCACTTT. It yields the protein CASSLARASVSPLHF.

The chain joins TRBV20-1 to TRBJ2-5; D uncertain. Germline V lookup: CDR1 DFQATT, CDR2 SNEGSKA (reference sequence). V was pared by 7 bases and J by 5 bases, with 11 bases between. The CDR3 consists of 11 residues. The CDR3 nucleotides are TGCAGTGTTTCTGACCGGGAGACCCAGTACTTC. Translated: CSVSDRETQYF.

J is TRBJ2-1 and V is TRBV29-1; tentative D call: TRBD2 (6 bases). CDR1 SQVTM and CDR2 ANQGSEA come from the germline V gene. The CDR3 has 14 residues. Trimming removed 3 bases from V and 8 bases from J, with 17 bases in between. CDR3 DNA sequence: TGCAGCGTTGAGGTGGCGGGGAGGCCTTATGAGCAGTTCTTC. It encodes CSVEVAGRPYEQFF.

This clonotype appeared a few times. V usage is TRBV7-3 and J usage is TRBJ2-3; D tentatively fits TRBD1 or TRBD2 (5 bases each). CDR1 and CDR2 (germline): SGHTA, FQGTGA. This CDR3 has 13 residues. V dropped 4 bases and J dropped 7 bases, with 12 bases sitting between them. The CDR3 region has the DNA TGTGCCAGCAGCTCTAAGGGGACGAATACGCAGTATTTT. Encoded protein: CASSSKGTNTQYF. Full variable domain (rest looked up from reference TRBV7-3 and TRBJ2-3): GAGVSQTPSNKVTEKGKYVELRCDPISGHTALYWYRQSLGQGPEFLIYFQGTGAADDSGLPNDRFFAVRPEGSVSTLKIQRTERGDSAVYLCASSSKGTNTQYFGPGTRLTVL.

The V gene is TRBV5-1, the J gene TRBJ2-5, with TRBD1 as a possible D gene (6 bases). Germline CDR1 and CDR2: SGHRS and YFSETQ. Trimming cost V 4 bases and J 2 bases, with 9 bases left between them. This CDR3 contains 13 residues. CDR3 region: CASSTDRQETQYF. The CDR3 DNA follows: TGCGCCAGCAGCACAGACAGGCAAGAGACCCAGTACTTC.

Only a few counts were recorded for this clonotype. In this CDR3 the conserved last residue, phenylalanine or tryptophan, is missing, so a read error is likely. The V gene is TRBV7-7, the J gene TRBJ2-3; the D is unclear. This CDR3 contains 13 residues. Germline values: CDR1 SSHAT, CDR2 FNYEAQ (reference sequence). CDR3 residues: CASSLVGSDTQYL. CDR3 nucleotide sequence: TGTGCTAGCAGCTTAGTGGGTTCAGATACGCAGTATCTT.

CDR3 sequence reads: CASSASRPPRGSDTQYF. The CDR3 bases are TGTGCCAGCAGCGCGAGCCGACCCCCTAGGGGATCAGATACGCAGTATTTT. The rearrangement joins TRBV9 to TRBJ2-3; possibly TRBD1 for D (5 bases). Germline V gene lookup returns CDR1 SGDLS and CDR2 YYNGEE. The CDR3 runs 17 residues. V lost 3 bases to trimming and J lost 4 bases, with 21 bases between them.

The rearrangement links TRBV20-1 to TRBJ1-2; 9 bases fit TRBD1. V lost 5 bases, J lost 5 bases, and 9 bases stayed unmatched. This CDR3 spans 14 amino acids. Germline assignment: CDR1 DFQATT and CDR2 SNEGSKA (reference sequence). The CDR3 bases are TGCAGTGCTGAGATTACAGGGGGCGCGTATGGCTACACCTTC. Translating gives CSAEITGGAYGYTF.

This clonotype was seen a few times. The chain recombines TRBV6-1 with TRBJ1-5; maybe TRBD1 (5 bases). Germline values: CDR1 MNHNS, CDR2 SASEGT. With 3 bases removed from V and 3 bases from J, the gap between germline ends came to 15 bases. The CDR3 runs to 16 residues. The CDR3 bases are TGTGCCAGCAGTGAGCACGGGGAGGGGACCAATCAGCCCCAGCATTTT. It codes for CASSEHGEGTNQPQHF.

This clonotype was counted between two and nine times. V is TRBV12-3 or TRBV12-4 and J is TRBJ2-5, with D possibly TRBD2 on 5 matching bases. V was clipped by 1 base and J by 12 bases, with 9 bases between them. CDR3 length: 11 amino acids. CDR3 in amino acids: CASSLGGEKYF. DNA of the CDR3: TGTGCCAGCAGTTTAGGGGGAGAAAAGTACTTC.

This clonotype was detected only a few times. V is TRBV5-1 and J is TRBJ1-2; no clear D. The CDR3 sequence is 14 residues long. V was shortened by 4 bases and J by 4 bases, with 14 bases between the two germline ends. Per the germline V gene, CDR1 is SGHRS and CDR2 is YFSETQ. As DNA, the CDR3 is TGCGCCAGCAGCACGGACGGTGACCTCTATGGCTACACCTTC. This codes for CASSTDGDLYGYTF.

J is TRBJ1-5 and V is TRBV13; D remains ambiguous. CDR3 length equals 13 residues. Trimming removed 1 base at V and 9 bases at J, with 10 bases between. Germline CDR1 PRHDT, CDR2 FYEKMQ (reference sequence). The CDR3 DNA is TGTGCCAGCAGCTTAGACGGGGTGGGGCCCCAGCATTTT. Residues: CASSLDGVGPQHF.

The chain is built from TRBV6-6 and TRBJ1-3; perhaps TRBD1 as D (6 bases). Trimming stripped 2 bases from V and 2 bases from J, with 10 bases between. The CDR3 runs to 15 residues. CDR1 is MNHNY and CDR2 is SVGAGI in the germline V gene (reference sequence). CDR3 bases: TGTGCCAGCAGTTACGACAGGCCCCCTGGAAACACCATATATTTT. Amino acid sequence: CASSYDRPPGNTIYF.

CDR3 amino acids: CASSQGEDYGYTF. The CDR3 DNA is TGTGCCAGCTCGCAGGGGGAGGACTATGGCTACACCTTC. The chain combines TRBV18 with TRBJ1-2, with 7 bases that match TRBD1. The CDR3 is made up of 13 amino acids. V lost 6 bases and J lost 3; bases outside the gene matches: 4. Looked up from germline, CDR1 is KGHSH and CDR2 is LQKENI. Looking up the rest from reference TRBV18 and TRBJ1-2 gives the full variable domain: NAGVMQNPRHLVRRRGQEARLRCSPMKGHSHVYWYRQLPEEGLKFMVYLQKENIIDESGMPKERFSAEFPKEGPSILRIQQVVRGDSAAYFCASSQGEDYGYTFGSGTRLTVV.

The chain joins TRBV3-1 to TRBJ2-7, with 7 bases lining up with TRBD2. The junction had 3 bases not matched to a gene; V was cut back by 1 base and J by 3 bases. The CDR3 covers 14 residues. Germline V gene lookup returns CDR1 LGHDT and CDR2 YNNKEL (reference sequence). DNA of the CDR3: TGTGCCAGCAGCCAAGTGAGCGGGGACTACGAGCAGTACTTC. Protein: CASSQVSGDYEQYF.

Only one count was recorded for this clonotype. This chain connects TRBV5-1 to TRBJ2-5; 9 positions agree with TRBD1. The last part of the DNA fits TRBJ2-1 better; the J call may be wrong. The CDR3 extends over 13 amino acids. The germline V gene has CDR1 SGHRS and CDR2 YFSETQ. CDR3 bases: TGCGCCAGCAAACAGGGGGCACGTAATGAGCAGTTCTTC. This encodes CASKQGARNEQFF.

The chain combines TRBV7-3 with TRBJ2-7; 7 nucleotides match TRBD1. The CDR3 sequence is 14 residues long. Germline V CDR1 and CDR2: SGHTA, FQGTGA. The junction had 7 bases not matched to a gene; V was cut back by 3 bases and J by 5 bases. The CDR3 region is CASSLQGVSDEQYF. The DNA for the CDR3 is TGTGCCAGCAGCTTGCAGGGGGTTAGTGACGAGCAGTACTTC.

This chain uses TRBV6-2 or TRBV6-3 with TRBJ2-4, with D unclear. Germline loops: CDR1 MNHEY, CDR2 SVGEGT. This CDR3 region has 14 residues. Between the trimmed V and J ends, which lost 6 bases and 0 bases, there was a span of 9 bases. The CDR3 here is CASRPSGAKNIQYF. CDR3 in DNA: TGTGCCAGCAGGCCCTCGGGAGCCAAAAACATTCAGTACTTC.

Only a few counts were recorded for this clonotype. V usage is TRBV5-1 and J usage is TRBJ2-5; D uncertain. CDR3 length: 14 residues. Germline values: CDR1 SGHRS, CDR2 YFSETQ. The V end lost 1 base, the J end lost 2 bases, and 9 bases lay between the germline ends. The CDR3 spells CASSLLPEQETQYF. DNA for the CDR3: TGCGCCAGCAGCTTGCTGCCGGAACAAGAGACCCAGTACTTC.

This clonotype has only a few counts. The genes are TRBV6-5 and TRBJ2-3; D ambiguous. The CDR3 spans 12 residues. V lost 0 bases, J lost 14 bases, and 12 bases lay in between. CDR1 MNHEY and CDR2 SVGAGI come from the germline V gene. The CDR3 nucleotides read TGTGCCAGCAGTTACTCCCAAGAGAAATGGTATTTT. It specifies CASSYSQEKWYF.

The table lists this clonotype with a few counts. The chain is built from TRBV20-1 and TRBJ2-1; D is possibly TRBD1 (6 bases). The V gene's germline CDR1 is DFQATT and CDR2 SNEGSKA (reference sequence). This CDR3 has 14 amino acids. Trimming left V 4 bases short and J 8 bases short, with 18 bases between. The CDR3 coding sequence is TGCAGTGCTATACAGGGCGTTGAGTCGGATGAGCAGTTCTTC. Residues: CSAIQGVESDEQFF.

The chain uses TRBV7-2 and TRBJ1-5; no firm D call. The V end was cut by 3 bases, the J end by 2 bases, with 14 bases between. The CDR3 totals 16 residues. From germline, CDR1 is SGHTA and CDR2 FQGNSA. The CDR3 DNA is TGTGCCAGCAGCTTGGGTGGTTATTCGGGCAATCAGCCCCAGCATTTT. Translated: CASSLGGYSGNQPQHF.

This chain uses TRBV5-6 with TRBJ1-6, with 7 nucleotides matching TRBD1. Germline V gene lookup returns CDR1 SGHDT and CDR2 YYEEEE. The CDR3 loop spans 17 amino acids. V was clipped by 4 bases and J by 9 bases; unmatched bases: 16. This chain's CDR3 is CASSDPTGRYGSSPLHF. The CDR3, as DNA: TGTGCCAGCAGCGACCCGACAGGGAGGTATGGGAGTTCACCCCTCCACTTT.

The gene calls are TRBV7-2 and TRBJ2-7; D gene uncertain. Germline V CDR1 and CDR2: SGHTA, FQGNSA. V gave up 1 base and J gave up 2 bases, with 15 bases separating them. This CDR3 comprises 16 residues. CDR3 DNA sequence: TGTGCCAGCAGCTTAGGGCATCTGGGTAGGGCCTACGAGCAGTACTTC. It encodes CASSLGHLGRAYEQYF.

This clonotype was seen only a few times. The chain recombines TRBV2 with TRBJ2-3, with D possibly being TRBD2 (7 bases). V lost 6 bases and J 2 bases, leaving 12 bases between the germline ends. Germline V gene lookup returns CDR1 SNHLY and CDR2 FYNNEI. The CDR3 consists of 14 residues. The CDR3 sequence: CASRGGRLTDTQYF. In nucleotides, the CDR3 is TGTGCCAGCAGGGGGGGGCGTCTCACAGATACGCAGTATTTT.

The rearrangement uses TRBV6-5 and TRBJ2-5; 7 bases map to TRBD2. The CDR3 has 15 amino acids. Germline V gives CDR1 MNHEY, CDR2 SVGAGI. V lost 9 bases, J lost 4 bases, and 14 bases stayed unmatched. CDR3 bases: TGTGCCAGTCGTCCAGGACTAGGGATTGGAGAGACCCAGTACTTC. As protein: CASRPGLGIGETQYF.

This clonotype came up a few times. The chain carries TRBV20-1 and TRBJ2-5; a weak D match, TRBD1 (5 bases). The V end lost 4 bases, the J end lost 5 bases, and 20 bases lay between the germline ends. Germline CDR1 is DFQATT and CDR2 is SNEGSKA (reference sequence). This CDR3 has 15 residues. The CDR3 region is CSAKMLARVRETQYF. The CDR3 nucleotides read TGCAGTGCTAAAATGTTGGCCAGGGTACGGGAGACCCAGTACTTC.

The chain recombines TRBV29-1 with TRBJ2-5, with D possibly matching TRBD1 (6 bases). The germline gives CDR1 SQVTM, CDR2 ANQGSEA. This CDR3 is built from 11 residues. V lost 7 bases and J lost 5, with 11 bases in between. The CDR3 coding sequence is TGCAGCGGGGGGCGAAGGGAGACCCAGTACTTC. Translating gives CSGGRRETQYF.